This T cell receptor beta chain derives from a study of Graves' ophthalmopathy and Graves' hyperthyroidism. Looking at the study overall: Ahead of any treatment, peripheral blood was obtained at the initial diagnosis. The study, taken as a whole, reports: Most thyroid clonotypes with frequency above 0.001 were detected in blood too.

Ophthalmopathy in the donors was of moderate-to-severe activity, with CAS ≥3, NOSPECS ≥4 and duration under 3 months. As the starting material, 10 ml of fresh peripheral blood yielded the PBMCs. The authors amplified TCR beta CDR3 regions, and they did so from RNA transcripts for repertoire sequencing. First-round RT-PCR with HTBI primers preceded a second-round multiplex PCR. Using its own MiXCR run on the multiplex PCR reads, TCRdb lists one record per CDR3 protein. The sample holds about 740,000 distinct CDR3 sequences, 35% to 50% seen once. This clonotype came up a few times. Antigen unknown. Trimming stripped 6 bases from V and 0 bases from J, with 17 bases between. The CDR3 is 16 residues long.

Sequencing input: peripheral blood. The chain is built from TRBV12-3 or TRBV12-4 and TRBJ1-1; D is unresolved. This TCR was sampled from an adult man with Graves' ophthalmopathy. CDR3 sequence (DNA): TGTGCCAGCAGCCCCTCCCTTAAGGATTTGAACACTGAAGCTTTCTTT. Translated: CASSPSLKDLNTEAFF.